This TCR beta chain appears in the sequencing data of a study of blood T cell repertoires in COVID-19. For the study at large: COVID-19 samples, acute and convalescent, were from the United States, Italy and Spain. Sample material is recorded as cDNA or gDNA derived from T cells, B-cell-depleted T cells, or PBMCs.

Trimming stripped 1 base from V and 1 base from J, with 4 bases between. This CDR3 has 13 residues. From germline, CDR1 is SGHTA and CDR2 FQGTGA. Original processing notes: The authors estimated nucleated cell counts from reference gene primer amplification. Sequenced by immunoSEQ multiplex PCR; TCRdb stores in-frame clones only, minus some. That table supplies the V and J calls and clone size; D and trimming were determined from the DNA. The repertoire holds tens of thousands of clones, with over 75% as singletons. V and J are TRBV7-3 and TRBJ1-1, with D uncertain. The TCR originated in a human donor in a cohort sampled during active COVID-19. The sequenced sample was peripheral blood. The CDR3 loop is CASSLRANTEAFF. CDR3 bases: TGTGCCAGCAGCTTAAGGGCGAACACTGAAGCTTTCTTT. Full variable domain (remainder filled in from reference TRBV7-3 and TRBJ1-1): GAGVSQTPSNKVTEKGKYVELRCDPISGHTALYWYRQSLGQGPEFLIYFQGTGAADDSGLPNDRFFAVRPEGSVSTLKIQRTERGDSAVYLCASSLRANTEAFFGQGTRLTVV.